This is a list of T cell receptor beta chains from one sample in a study of cytomegalovirus exposure and HLA in healthy donors. Assay used: immunoSEQ multiplex PCR; TCRdb lists only in-frame clones, some missing. The repertoire holds more than 95,000 clones, with roughly 69% as singletons. Input material: PBMCs. These receptors all stem from a woman in her thirties or forties in good health and CMV-seropositive. Each CDR3 is given with its conserved first and last residue. The D gene is left open where the match is weak. Expanded clones get a size class; other rows say once, few or many, or leave the size out.

d_gene: TRBD1; len: 14; v_gene: TRBV29-1; j_gene: TRBJ2-1; abundance: once; CDR3aa: CSDLTGGGINEQFF; CDR3nt: TGCAGCGACCTGACAGGGGGGGGGATCAATGAGCAGTTCTTC
d_gene: TRBD2; len: 15; v_gene: TRBV28; j_gene: TRBJ2-7; abundance: few; CDR3aa: CASSAGLAGDDEQYF; CDR3nt: TGTGCCAGCAGTGCGGGACTAGCGGGAGACGACGAGCAGTACTTC
d_gene: TRBD1; len: 15; v_gene: TRBV15; j_gene: TRBJ1-5; abundance: NA; CDR3aa: CATSRPDRMSQPQHF; CDR3nt: TGTGCCACCAGCAGGCCGGACAGGATGAGTCAGCCCCAGCATTTT
d_gene: TRBD1; len: 15; v_gene: TRBV7-9; j_gene: TRBJ2-2; abundance: few; CDR3aa: CASSLGQGTTGELFF; CDR3nt: TGTGCCAGCAGCTTAGGACAGGGCACCACCGGGGAGCTGTTTTTT
d_gene: TRBD2; len: 15; v_gene: TRBV5-1; j_gene: TRBJ2-1; abundance: NA; CDR3aa: CASSLAASGYNEQFF; CDR3nt: TGCGCCAGCAGCTTGGCCGCTAGCGGATACAATGAGCAGTTCTTC
d_gene: TRBD2; len: 13; v_gene: TRBV27; j_gene: TRBJ2-7; abundance: NA; CDR3aa: CASRPGLGYEQYF; CDR3nt: TGTGCCAGCCGCCCGGGACTAGGTTACGAGCAGTACTTC
d_gene: NA; len: 15; v_gene: TRBV30; j_gene: TRBJ1-6; abundance: NA; CDR3aa: CAWTPLGGRSSPLHF; CDR3nt: TGTGCCTGGACCCCATTGGGGGGTCGTAGCTCACCCCTCCACTTT
d_gene: NA; len: 14; v_gene: TRBV6-5; j_gene: TRBJ1-2; abundance: NA; CDR3aa: CASSYSRSESGYTF; CDR3nt: TGTGCCAGCAGTTACTCGAGGTCAGAGTCAGGCTACACCTTC
d_gene: NA; len: 13; v_gene: TRBV7-2; j_gene: TRBJ1-4; abundance: NA; CDR3aa: CASSDWTEEKLFF; CDR3nt: TGTGCCAGCAGCGATTGGACAGAGGAAAAACTGTTTTTT
d_gene: NA; len: 14; v_gene: TRBV7-9; j_gene: TRBJ1-2; abundance: NA; CDR3aa: CASSLDAQNYGYTF; CDR3nt: TGTGCCAGCAGCTTAGACGCACAGAACTATGGCTACACCTTC
d_gene: TRBD1; len: 17; v_gene: TRBV19; j_gene: TRBJ1-6; abundance: NA; CDR3aa: CASSKNPGTGTPSGLHF; CDR3nt: TGTGCCAGTAGTAAGAACCCCGGGACAGGGACCCCGTCTGGCCTCCACTTT
d_gene: NA; len: 13; v_gene: TRBV19; j_gene: TRBJ2-6; abundance: few; CDR3aa: CASSSGGRNVLTF; CDR3nt: TGTGCCAGTAGTTCCGGGGGGCGCAACGTCCTGACTTTC
d_gene: TRBD2; len: 16; v_gene: TRBV27; j_gene: TRBJ2-7; abundance: NA; CDR3aa: CASSLAGTSGTYEQYF; CDR3nt: TGTGCCAGCAGTTTAGCTGGGACTAGCGGGACCTACGAGCAGTACTTC
d_gene: NA; len: 13; v_gene: TRBV4-1; j_gene: TRBJ2-5; abundance: once; CDR3aa: CASSQGSEETQYF; CDR3nt: TGCGCCAGCAGCCAAGGTAGCGAAGAGACCCAGTACTTC
d_gene: NA; len: 15; v_gene: TRBV7-8; j_gene: TRBJ2-5; abundance: few; CDR3aa: CASSLVPYSQETQYF; CDR3nt: TGTGCCAGCAGCTTAGTCCCCTATAGTCAAGAGACCCAGTACTTC
d_gene: TRBD1; len: 12; v_gene: TRBV5-4; j_gene: TRBJ1-2; abundance: NA; CDR3aa: CASSSGTGSFSF; CDR3nt: TGTGCCAGCAGCTCCGGGACAGGTTCATTTTCCTTC
d_gene: TRBD2; len: 15; v_gene: TRBV5-1; j_gene: TRBJ2-1; abundance: NA; CDR3aa: CASSKEREGQGEQFF; CDR3nt: TGCGCCAGCAGCAAAGAGCGGGAGGGCCAAGGTGAGCAGTTCTTC
d_gene: TRBD2; len: 15; v_gene: TRBV6-5; j_gene: TRBJ2-5; abundance: NA; CDR3aa: CASREASGLQETQYF; CDR3nt: TGTGCCAGCCGGGAGGCTAGCGGACTCCAAGAGACCCAGTACTTC
d_gene: TRBD1; len: 15; v_gene: TRBV11-3; j_gene: TRBJ2-7; abundance: NA; CDR3aa: CASSLGYGTGYEQYF; CDR3nt: TGTGCCAGCAGCTTAGGCTATGGGACAGGGTACGAGCAGTACTTC
d_gene: TRBD1; len: 16; v_gene: TRBV7-9; j_gene: TRBJ1-1; abundance: NA; CDR3aa: CASSSRDRGLNTEAFF; CDR3nt: TGTGCCAGCAGCTCACGGGACAGGGGGCTGAACACTGAAGCTTTCTTT
d_gene: NA; len: 15; v_gene: TRBV5-4; j_gene: TRBJ2-5; abundance: NA; CDR3aa: CASSSPLLGQETQYF; CDR3nt: TGTGCCAGCAGCTCCCCCTTACTAGGGCAGGAGACCCAGTACTTC
d_gene: TRBD2; len: 16; v_gene: TRBV9; j_gene: TRBJ2-1; abundance: few; CDR3aa: CASSGGTSGSYNEQFF; CDR3nt: TGTGCCAGCAGCGGAGGGACTAGCGGGAGTTACAATGAGCAGTTCTTC
d_gene: NA; len: 10; v_gene: TRBV7-9; j_gene: TRBJ1-1; abundance: few; CDR3aa: CASRANEAFF; CDR3nt: TGTGCCAGCAGGGCAAATGAAGCTTTCTTT
d_gene: NA; len: 16; v_gene: TRBV5-4; j_gene: TRBJ1-3; abundance: NA; CDR3aa: CASSFGSGLDGNTIYF; CDR3nt: TGTGCCAGCAGCTTTGGTTCGGGGTTGGATGGAAACACCATATATTTT
d_gene: TRBD1; len: 16; v_gene: TRBV5-6; j_gene: TRBJ2-1; abundance: NA; CDR3aa: CASSLLAGQGSYEQFF; CDR3nt: TGTGCCAGCAGCTTACTTGCGGGACAGGGTAGCTATGAGCAGTTCTTC
d_gene: TRBD2; len: 18; v_gene: TRBV29-1; j_gene: TRBJ2-5; abundance: NA; CDR3aa: CSVEGFTEAGGPIETQYF; CDR3nt: TGCAGCGTTGAGGGTTTCACAGAAGCGGGAGGGCCCATCGAGACCCAGTACTTC
d_gene: TRBD1; len: 14; v_gene: TRBV5-1; j_gene: TRBJ1-1; abundance: NA; CDR3aa: CASRFRDRGVEAFF; CDR3nt: TGCGCCAGCAGATTCCGGGACAGGGGAGTTGAAGCTTTCTTT
d_gene: TRBD1; len: 16; v_gene: TRBV5-4; j_gene: TRBJ1-2; abundance: once; CDR3aa: CASSSYNRGSDYGYTF; CDR3nt: TGTGCCAGCAGCTCGTACAACAGGGGGTCAGACTATGGCTACACCTTC